Shown below are 26 T cell receptor beta chains from a single sample sequenced in a study of CD8+ T cells in alopecia areata. Reverse transcription of extracted RNA yielded cDNA, which provided the sequencing template. Some clones are missing from TCRdb's copy, which holds only in-frame ones; the method was immunoSEQ multiplex PCR. The sample has about 220,000 clones, approximately 57% seen once. The sample's treatment: oral pan-JAK inhibitor, 5-10 mg twice daily. The source was CD4+ T cells sorted from blood, collected at week 4, from a patient treated with tofacitinib. These TCRs come from a human donor with alopecia areata.

V is TRBV7-2 and J is TRBJ2-3; D perhaps matches TRBD2 (6 bases). The CDR3 covers 15 residues. Germline CDR1 SGHTA, CDR2 FQGNSA. V lost 1 base, J lost 1 base, and 9 bases lay in between. Written as DNA, the CDR3 is TGTGCCAGCAGCTTAGGACTAGAGGGCACAGATACGCAGTATTTT. Amino acid sequence: CASSLGLEGTDTQYF.

This clone was detected a few times. The chain combines TRBV10-2 with TRBJ1-1, with D hard to call. The CDR3 totals 12 residues. Deletions cut 5 bases from V and 1 base from J, with 5 bases between. Germline V gives CDR1 WSHSY, CDR2 SAAADI. CDR3: CASSYKNTEAFF. The CDR3 coding sequence is TGCGCCAGCAGTTACAAGAACACTGAAGCTTTCTTT.

The chain couples TRBV25-1 to TRBJ1-2; 7 nucleotides align to TRBD1. The CDR3 is 12 residues long. After removal of 5 bases from V and 8 bases from J, the junction contained 5 bases not matched to a gene. Germline-derived CDR1 and CDR2 are MGHDK and SYGVNS. CDR3 bases: TGTGCCAGCAGTTATACAGGGGACGGCTACACCTTC. Residues: CASSYTGDGYTF.

The chain uses TRBV9 and TRBJ2-1; 8 bases map to TRBD1. The CDR3 consists of 16 residues. CDR1 and CDR2 (germline): SGDLS, YYNGEE. V shed 4 bases and J 1 base; nucleotides not matched to a gene: 7. The CDR3 DNA sequence: TGTGCCAGCAGCACAAACACAGGGGGGTCCTACAATGAGCAGTTCTTC. This translates into CASSTNTGGSYNEQFF.

This clone turned up a few times. CDR3 coding DNA: TGCAGCGTTGCGCAGAGATTGAACACTGAAGCTTTCTTT. As protein: CSVAQRLNTEAFF. The rearrangement links TRBV29-1 to TRBJ1-1; D gene ambiguous. V lost 4 bases and J lost 0, with 9 bases in between. Germline V gene lookup returns CDR1 SQVTM and CDR2 ANQGSEA. The CDR3 covers 13 residues.

In its sample, this clone was seen once. Other DNA variants within this sample encode the same CDR3. This chain links TRBV5-6 with TRBJ2-2, with D perhaps TRBD1 (5 bases). The CDR3 covers 13 residues. V dropped 0 bases and J dropped 6 bases, with 6 bases sitting between them. Germline loops: CDR1 SGHDT, CDR2 YYEEEE. The CDR3 region is CASSLAGPGELFF. CDR3 coding DNA: TGTGCCAGCAGCTTGGCAGGGCCCGGGGAGCTGTTTTTT.

CDR3 residues: CSAATNGYTF. CDR3 nucleotide sequence: TGCAGTGCTGCAACGAATGGCTACACCTTC. V and J are TRBV20-1 and TRBJ1-2; D remains ambiguous. V lost 5 bases and J 6 bases, leaving 7 bases between the germline ends. There are 10 residues in the CDR3. The V gene's germline CDR1 is DFQATT and CDR2 SNEGSKA (reference sequence).

This clone was seen a single time. The chain's CDR3 is CASSTIPPTTYEQYF. In DNA form, the CDR3 reads TGTGCCAGCAGCACAATCCCCCCGACGACCTACGAGCAGTACTTC. The chain recombines TRBV7-2 with TRBJ2-7; no clear D. Trimming removed 5 bases at V and 2 bases at J, with 16 bases between. This CDR3 has 15 amino acids. Germline V gene data show CDR1 as SGHTA and CDR2 as FQGNSA.

The rearrangement joins TRBV7-3 to TRBJ2-5, with D possibly TRBD2 on 5 matching bases. From germline, CDR1 is SGHTA and CDR2 FQGTGA. This CDR3 has 15 amino acids. V lost 5 bases, J lost 1 base, and 14 bases lay in between. In nucleotides, the CDR3 is TGTGCCAGCAGCCCTGGGAGCGGTATCCAAGAGACCCAGTACTTC. Translated, it gives CASSPGSGIQETQYF.

Ten or more counts support this clone. The CDR3 DNA is TGCGCCAGCAGCCTGGCCCTCACTAGCGCGAACACCGGGGAGCTGTTTTTT. Amino acids: CASSLALTSANTGELFF. The genes are TRBV5-1 and TRBJ2-2; 7 bases match TRBD2. Trimming cost V 4 bases and J 0 bases; bases outside gene matches: 9. The CDR3 has 17 residues. In germline, CDR1 is SGHRS, CDR2 YFSETQ.

The V gene is TRBV29-1, the J gene TRBJ1-2; D call uncertain. The CDR3 has 15 amino acids. V lost 4 bases and J 5 bases, leaving 20 bases between the germline ends. CDR1 is SQVTM, CDR2 ANQGSEA, per germline. The CDR3 loop reads CSVGDLKVSEYGYTF. The CDR3 bases are TGCAGCGTTGGTGACCTTAAAGTGTCGGAATATGGCTACACCTTC.

The chain recombines TRBV5-1 with TRBJ1-2; tentatively, D is TRBD1 (5 bases). CDR3 length equals 13 residues. V was trimmed by 4 bases and J by 8 bases, leaving 15 bases between them. Germline-derived CDR1 and CDR2 are SGHRS and YFSETQ. The CDR3 sequence is CASSPGGFEGYTF. DNA of the CDR3: TGCGCCAGCAGCCCTGGGGGATTCGAGGGCTACACCTTC.

This clone was detected a few times. The chain has TRBV30 and TRBJ2-2; D unclear. The CDR3 totals 14 residues. The ends were cut back, 1 base at V and 3 bases at J, with 9 bases in the middle. Per the germline V gene, CDR1 is GTSNPN and CDR2 is SVGIG (reference sequence). As DNA, the CDR3 is TGTGCCTGGAGTGAAAAGGGCGACACCGGGGAGCTGTTTTTT. This gives the protein CAWSEKGDTGELFF.

V is TRBV11-3 and J is TRBJ2-7; tentatively, D is TRBD2 (7 bases). The CDR3 contains 13 residues. Deletions cut 5 bases from V and 4 bases from J, with 12 bases between. Germline V gives CDR1 SGHNT, CDR2 YENEEA. CDR3 in DNA: TGTGCCAGCAGCCCCGGGGGGCCGTACGAGCAGTACTTC. It yields the protein CASSPGGPYEQYF.

In this sample, this clone turned up a few times. The J gene is TRBJ1-1, the V gene TRBV29-1; maybe TRBD1 (6 bases). Germline V CDR1 and CDR2: SQVTM, ANQGSEA. The germline V and J ends were trimmed by 6 bases and 6 bases, with 11 bases remaining between them. The CDR3 has 11 residues. CDR3 in DNA: TGCAGCGTGAGGGGGTTCGCTGAAGCTTTCTTT. Its translation is CSVRGFAEAFF.

This clone has just a few counts. The rearrangement links TRBV10-3 to TRBJ1-1, with TRBD1 matching 7 bases. CDR3 length: 14 amino acids. The junction had 10 bases not matched to a gene; V was cut back by 7 bases and J by 5 bases. Germline values: CDR1 ENHRY, CDR2 SYGVKD. The CDR3: CAITEEGARTEAFF. The CDR3 region has the DNA TGTGCCATCACCGAGGAGGGGGCAAGGACTGAAGCTTTCTTT.

This clone was seen more than once but under ten times. The rearrangement uses TRBV18 and TRBJ2-1, with 8 bases lining up with TRBD2. V gave up 0 bases and J gave up 4 bases; unmatched junction bases: 5. Germline V gives CDR1 KGHSH, CDR2 LQKENI. CDR3 size: 16 residues. CDR3 in DNA: TGTGCCAGCTCACCACCGCTAGCGGGCACGTACAATGAGCAGTTCTTC. Its translation is CASSPPLAGTYNEQFF.

As to this clone: Compared with germline, one end of the junction differs, possibly owing to a read error. The rearrangement links TRBV4-1 to TRBJ2-2; D may be TRBD1 (5 bases). This CDR3 has 16 amino acids. CDR1 and CDR2 from the germline V gene are MGHRA and YSYEKL. CDR3 amino acids: CASSHLTDTKTGELFF. The CDR3 DNA is TGCGCCAGCAGCCACCTGACAGATACGAAGACCGGGGAGCTGTTTTTT.

The chain employs TRBV27 and TRBJ1-5; TRBD1 matches at 7 bases. The CDR3 totals 14 residues. The germline V gene encodes CDR1 MNHEY and CDR2 SMNVEV (reference sequence). V lost 5 bases to trimming and J lost 1 base; unmatched junction nucleotides: 2. The CDR3 loop is CASSAQGSNQPQHF. The CDR3 DNA reads TGTGCCAGCAGTGCACAGGGGAGCAATCAGCCCCAGCATTTT.

This rearrangement joins TRBV7-3 to TRBJ1-1; the D gene is possibly TRBD1 (5 bases). Trimming shortened V by 0 bases and J by 5 bases, and 10 bases separated the two germline ends. Germline V lookup: CDR1 SGHTA, CDR2 FQGTGA. The CDR3 has 14 residues. The DNA of the CDR3 is TGTGCCAGCAGCTTAACAGGGAGGGGTACTGAAGCTTTCTTT. This sequence encodes CASSLTGRGTEAFF.

The chain couples TRBV27 to TRBJ1-1; 7 bases are a match to TRBD1. From germline, CDR1 is MNHEY and CDR2 SMNVEV (reference sequence). Germline trimming cut 4 bases from V and 4 bases from J; bases unmatched to any gene: 3. CDR3 length: 13 amino acids. The CDR3 sequence: CASSSRGSTEAFF. CDR3 nucleotide sequence: TGTGCCAGCAGTTCCAGGGGGAGCACTGAAGCTTTCTTT.

This clone has more than one count but fewer than ten. The genes are TRBV21-1 and TRBJ2-7; the table's D call, TRBD2, has no DNA check behind it. TRBV21-1 is noted as a pseudogene. The CDR3 has 15 residues. Here the CDR3 DNA reads TGTGCCAGCAGCAAAGCGTCGGAGATTTCCTACGAGCAGTACTTC. Protein product: CASSKASEISYEQYF.

V gene TRBV7-9 combines with J gene TRBJ1-2; D is uncertain. Between the trimmed V and J ends, which lost 9 bases and 8 bases, there was a span of 13 bases. The CDR3 consists of 11 residues. The germline V gene has CDR1 SEHNR and CDR2 FQNEAQ (reference sequence). In nucleotides, the CDR3 is TGTGCCAGTAAGGGCATAGGAGGCTACACCTTC. As protein: CASKGIGGYTF. The full variable domain, rest sourced from reference TRBV7-9 and TRBJ1-2, is DTGVSQNPRHKITKRGQNVTFRCDPISEHNRLYWYRQTLGQGPEFLTYFQNEAQLEKSRLLSDRFSAERPKGSFSTLEIQRTEQGDSAMYLCASKGIGGYTFGSGTRLTVV.

The chain employs TRBV7-2 and TRBJ1-6; D is possibly TRBD1 (5 bases). The CDR3 loop spans 14 amino acids. Trimming took off 3 bases at V and 7 bases at J, with 10 bases between the two ends. Germline V gene sequence: CDR1 SGHTA, CDR2 FQGNSA. The CDR3: CASSLARANSPLHF. In DNA, the CDR3 is TGTGCCAGCAGCTTGGCCAGGGCGAATTCACCCCTCCACTTT.

This chain links TRBV29-1 with TRBJ2-5; 9 bases match TRBD2. CDR3 size: 13 residues. The V segment lost 4 bases and the J segment 5 bases; nucleotides outside the gene matches: 5. Germline V lookup: CDR1 SQVTM, CDR2 ANQGSEA. CDR3 loop: CSVALGLAETQYF. In DNA, the CDR3 is TGCAGCGTTGCCCTGGGACTAGCCGAGACCCAGTACTTC.

The rearrangement links TRBV10-3 to TRBJ2-5; no clear D. The CDR3 runs to 11 residues. The V gene's germline CDR1 is ENHRY and CDR2 SYGVKD. Trimming pared 6 bases from V and 5 bases from J, leaving 7 bases between. The CDR3 bases are TGTGCCATCAGCTCCACGGAGACCCAGTACTTC. As protein: CAISSTETQYF.